One and the same sample provided the 9 T cell receptor beta chains below, sequenced in a study of Ad26.COV2.S vaccination and SARS-CoV-2 variants. TCRdb keeps only in-frame clones here, not all; method: immunoSEQ multiplex PCR. The table shows about 460,000 clones, with roughly nine tenths occurring only once. Treatment denoted: roughly 20 received Ad26.COV2.S at low or high dose, single or two shots; a few received placebo; per-sample allocation not given. Sampling happened 63 days after the first vaccine or placebo injection. The sample here was peripheral blood, taken in a trial of Ad26.COV2.S vaccine versus placebo. These receptors came from a person between 18 and 60 years old who received the Ad26.COV2.S COVID-19 vaccine or a placebo.

Remarks on this clone: This sample also contains other DNA sequences that code for the same CDR3. The rearrangement uses TRBV18 and TRBJ2-7, with D possibly TRBD2 on 6 matching bases. Trimming took off 3 bases at V and 0 bases at J, with 9 bases between the two ends. Germline assignment: CDR1 KGHSH and CDR2 LQKENI. The CDR3 runs 14 residues. The CDR3 nucleotides read TGTGCCAGCTCACCGACGCGGGGCTCCTACGAGCAGTACTTC. Amino acids: CASSPTRGSYEQYF.

This clone occurred many times. The V and J genes are TRBV6-4 and TRBJ2-6; D might be TRBD1 or TRBD2, each matching 5 bases. In germline, CDR1 is MRHNA, CDR2 SNTAGT. CDR3 size: 18 residues. Trimming left V 0 bases short and J 2 bases short, with 14 bases between. The CDR3 reads CASSDSRQGVTGANVLTF. The DNA of the CDR3 is TGTGCCAGCAGTGACTCGAGGCAGGGAGTCACTGGGGCCAACGTCCTGACTTTC.

V usage is TRBV21-1 and J usage is TRBJ2-3; no check of the table's D call, TRBD2, against the DNA was made. TRBV21-1 is a listed pseudogene. CDR3 length: 22 residues. The CDR3 nucleotides read TGTGCCAGCAGCAATCTGAGCGGGGGGCGGAAGGGGTCTGCAGGAAGGGGAGATACGCAGTATTTT. The encoded protein is CASSNLSGGRKGSAGRGDTQYF.

The rearrangement uses TRBV5-1 and TRBJ2-1, with 13 bases that match TRBD2. V lost 4 bases, J lost 4 bases, and 5 bases stayed unmatched. The CDR3 covers 16 residues. Germline values: CDR1 SGHRS, CDR2 YFSETQ. The CDR3 loop reads CASSPGGLAGYNEQFF. DNA for the CDR3: TGCGCCAGCAGCCCCGGGGGACTAGCGGGATACAATGAGCAGTTCTTC.

The chain has TRBV18 and TRBJ1-2; 9 bases agree with TRBD1. This CDR3 spans 17 amino acids. The J segment lost 8 bases and the V segment lost 3 bases, leaving 16 bases of the junction unmatched. Germline lookup yields CDR1 KGHSH and CDR2 LQKENI. This CDR3 is CASSPAGTGLLAGGYTF. CDR3 sequence (DNA): TGTGCCAGCTCACCGGCCGGGACAGGGCTGCTAGCAGGAGGCTACACCTTC. The variable domain in full, with the rest retrieved from reference TRBV18 and TRBJ1-2, is NAGVMQNPRHLVRRRGQEARLRCSPMKGHSHVYWYRQLPEEGLKFMVYLQKENIIDESGMPKERFSAEFPKEGPSILRIQQVVRGDSAAYFCASSPAGTGLLAGGYTFGSGTRLTVV.

V gene TRBV7-6 combines with J gene TRBJ2-7; weak D call: TRBD2 (6 bases). The CDR3 has 15 amino acids. V was cut by 4 bases and J by 2 bases, with 15 bases left in between. CDR1 and CDR2 (germline): SGHVS, FNYEAQ. CDR3 nucleotides: TGTGCCAGCAGCTCGTGGGGCGGGATAGCCTACGAGCAGTACTTC. Its protein is CASSSWGGIAYEQYF.

This rearrangement joins TRBV27 to TRBJ1-5, with D perhaps matching TRBD1 (5 bases). CDR1 and CDR2 from the germline V gene are MNHEY and SMNVEV (reference sequence). V was cut by 6 bases and J by 1 base, with 7 bases left in between. The CDR3 totals 13 residues. CDR3 coding DNA: TGTGCCAGCAGCCGGGGCAGCAATCAGCCCCAGCATTTT. The encoded protein is CASSRGSNQPQHF.

The chain has TRBV7-8 and TRBJ1-5; D possibly corresponds to TRBD1 (5 bases). The CDR3 length is 13 residues. V lost 5 bases to trimming and J lost 11 bases, with 16 bases between them. Germline-derived CDR1 and CDR2 are SGHVS and FQNEAQ. The CDR3 region has the DNA TGTGCCAGCAGCCGTAATGGGGGGAGGGCCCAGCATTTT. It specifies CASSRNGGRAQHF. Complete variable domain (other parts from reference TRBV7-8 and TRBJ1-5): GAGVSQSPRYKVAKRGQDVALRCDPISGHVSLFWYQQALGQGPEFLTYFQNEAQLDKSGLPSDRFFAERPEGSVSTLKIQRTQQEDSAVYLCASSRNGGRAQHFGDGTRLSIL.

The V gene is TRBV30, the J gene TRBJ2-7, with 10 bases aligning to TRBD2. Germline values: CDR1 GTSNPN, CDR2 SVGIG (reference sequence). This CDR3 comprises 19 residues. Trimming at V came to 0 bases and at J to 0 bases, leaving 14 bases not matched to a gene. The CDR3 DNA reads TGTGCCTGGAGTGTTGTCCGGACTAGCGGACCTTTAAGCTCCTACGAGCAGTACTTC. Residues: CAWSVVRTSGPLSSYEQYF.